The clone carrying this T cell receptor beta chain was seen a handful of times. What it recognizes is unknown. The PCR had 60 Vbeta and 13 Jbeta primers. Clones were read by immunoSEQ multiplex PCR, and TCRdb kept only the in-frame ones, dropping some. The sample yields approximately 90,000 clones, 7.6% seen once. These data belong to a study of cytomegalovirus exposure and HLA in healthy donors. The CDR3 consists of 15 residues. J gave up 7 bases and V 3 bases, and 9 bases lay outside the gene matches. Germline V gene data show CDR1 as MDHEN and CDR2 as SYDVKM. The study, taken as a whole, reports: It was reported in a later analysis that an Asian-associated ancestry cluster showed fewer N-insertions than the 666-donor mean. Associated with HLA alleles at 0.05 false discovery rate in a later analysis were fewer than 20,000 TCR beta sequences.

The sequence was collected from a man over 45 in good health and CMV-seronegative. Sequencing was performed on PBMCs. The chain is built from TRBV28 and TRBJ1-1; 9 positions agree with TRBD1. As DNA, the CDR3 is TGTGCCAGCAGTTTTCAAAGGACAGGGGACCTTGAAGCTTTCTTT. Protein: CASSFQRTGDLEAFF.